The 27 T cell receptor beta chains reported below all come from one sample, sequenced in a study of metastatic and nonmetastatic thyroid tumors. Nobody among the patients had been given any treatment before thyroid surgery. Via MiXCR, TCRdb re-called the PCR reads. Of 30,000 to 45,000 clones in the sample, 25% to 30% were seen once. Source material: blood. These receptors originate from a female donor with papillary thyroid cancer or a benign thyroid nodule (not recorded which). Some clones in this sample may be carry-over from other donors' samples.

The chain has TRBV4-2 and TRBJ2-1, with no clear D. In germline, CDR1 is LGHNA, CDR2 YNFKEQ. The CDR3 runs 12 residues. With 4 bases removed from V and 7 bases from J, the gap between germline ends came to 8 bases. Here the CDR3 reads CASSPDWNEQFF. Written as DNA, the CDR3 is TGTGCCAGCAGCCCTGACTGGAATGAGCAGTTCTTC.

The count of this clone is one. The V gene is TRBV13, the J gene TRBJ1-2; no clear D. Germline V gene data show CDR1 as PRHDT and CDR2 as FYEKMQ (reference sequence). This CDR3 spans 16 amino acids. V was pared by 1 base and J by 0 bases, with 12 bases between. CDR3 DNA: TGTGCCAGCAGCTTAGATCCACAAGGACCTAACTATGGCTACACCTTC. Protein: CASSLDPQGPNYGYTF.

This chain connects TRBV11-2 to TRBJ2-1; 8 positions agree with TRBD1. After removal of 6 bases from V and 8 bases from J, the junction contained 12 bases not matched to a gene. The germline CDR1 and CDR2 sequences are SGHAT and FQNNGV. This CDR3 comprises 15 residues. The CDR3 coding sequence is TGTGCCAGCAGTAGAGGGACAGGCTTATGGGATGAGCAGTTCTTC. Encoded protein: CASSRGTGLWDEQFF.

This clone was detected many times. The V gene is TRBV20-1, the J gene TRBJ2-7, with a possible D match to TRBD2 (6 bases). This CDR3 is built from 14 residues. The V gene's germline CDR1 is DFQATT and CDR2 SNEGSKA (reference sequence). The ends were cut back, 0 bases at V and 2 bases at J, with 11 bases in the middle. CDR3 DNA: TGCAGTGCTAGAGAAGGAGGGTTCGCCTACGAGCAGTACTTC. This codes for CSAREGGFAYEQYF.

The chain carries TRBV6-6 and TRBJ2-7; no definite D call. The V end was cut by 3 bases, the J end by 4 bases, with 13 bases between. CDR1 and CDR2 from the germline V gene are MNHNY and SVGAGI (reference sequence). The CDR3 has 14 amino acids. DNA for the CDR3: TGTGCCAGCAGTTATCGTGACATGTTTTACGAGCAGTACTTC. This sequence encodes CASSYRDMFYEQYF.

This clone has ten or more counts. V is TRBV5-1 and J is TRBJ2-7; D perhaps matches TRBD1 (6 bases). Germline V gene sequence: CDR1 SGHRS, CDR2 YFSETQ. V lost 4 bases and J lost 4, with 15 bases in between. The CDR3 runs to 14 residues. CDR3 coding DNA: TGCGCCAGCAGCGCGTCGGGGCAGGGGTACGAGCAGTACTTC. Encoded protein: CASSASGQGYEQYF.

The genes are TRBV3-1 and TRBJ1-1, with D hard to call. This CDR3 has 12 residues. The V and J ends lost 4 bases and 1 base respectively, with 4 bases between them. Germline CDR1 reads LGHDT; CDR2 reads YNNKEL (reference sequence). The DNA of the CDR3 is TGTGCCAGCAGCCTGGGGAACACTGAAGCTTTCTTT. Its translation is CASSLGNTEAFF.

Remarks on this clone: A junction boundary mismatches the germline segment, possibly from a read error. The chain is built from TRBV2 and TRBJ1-5; a possible D gene is TRBD1 (5 bases). This CDR3 comprises 14 residues. Per the germline V gene, CDR1 is SNHLY and CDR2 is FYNNEI. The CDR3, as DNA: TGTGCCAGCAGAAGAAGGGGTGGCAATCAGCCACAGCATTTT. It translates to CASRRRGGNQPQHF.

The table lists this clone with a few counts. The chain recombines TRBV20-1 with TRBJ2-7, with D maybe TRBD2 (6 bases). Trimming cost V 3 bases and J 1 base, with 13 bases left between them. CDR3 length: 14 amino acids. The V gene's germline CDR1 is DFQATT and CDR2 SNEGSKA (reference sequence). CDR3 loop: CSASGLTGSYEQYF. Written as DNA, the CDR3 is TGCAGTGCTAGCGGACTAACGGGTTCCTACGAGCAGTACTTC.

V and J are TRBV28 and TRBJ1-2; no definite D call. CDR1 MDHEN and CDR2 SYDVKM come from the germline V gene. The CDR3 length is 14 residues. The germline V and J ends were trimmed by 6 bases and 7 bases, with 18 bases remaining between them. As DNA, the CDR3 is TGTGCCAGCAGCCTCTGGGGTCGACTAGGTGGCTACACCTTC. It is translated as CASSLWGRLGGYTF.

The table lists this clone with a few counts. DNA of the CDR3: TGTGCCAGCAGACTAGCTAACGATACGCAGTATTTT. Its translation is CASRLANDTQYF. This chain connects TRBV2 to TRBJ2-3, with D possibly TRBD2 on 6 matching bases. This CDR3 contains 12 residues. The V and J ends lost 6 bases and 6 bases respectively, with 10 bases between them. Germline V gene lookup returns CDR1 SNHLY and CDR2 FYNNEI. Based on the CDR3 plus reference TRBV2 and TRBJ2-3, the full variable domain is EPEVTQTPSHQVTQMGQEVILRCVPISNHLYFYWYRQILGQKVEFLVSFYNNEISEKSEIFDDQFSVERPDGSNFTLKIRSTKLEDSAMYFCASRLANDTQYFGPGTRLTVL.

In this sample, this clone turned up a few times. This chain uses TRBV19 with TRBJ2-7; D is possibly TRBD1 or TRBD2 (5 bases each). From germline, CDR1 is LNHDA and CDR2 SQIVND (reference sequence). The CDR3 sequence is 14 residues long. Trimming shortened V by 3 bases and J by 2 bases, and 11 bases separated the two germline ends. The CDR3 protein is CASSIGTVTYEQYF. CDR3 DNA sequence: TGTGCCAGTAGTATTGGGACGGTGACCTACGAGCAGTACTTC.

This clone was seen repeatedly, ten times or more. This rearrangement joins TRBV2 to TRBJ1-5, with a weak D call TRBD1 (6 bases). Trimming removed 5 bases at V and 5 bases at J, with 10 bases between. Per the germline V gene, CDR1 is SNHLY and CDR2 is FYNNEI. The CDR3 totals 13 residues. The CDR3: CASSYRVDQPQHF. Written as DNA, the CDR3 is TGTGCCAGCAGTTACAGGGTAGATCAGCCCCAGCATTTT. Supplemented by reference TRBV2 and TRBJ1-5, the full variable domain reads EPEVTQTPSHQVTQMGQEVILRCVPISNHLYFYWYRQILGQKVEFLVSFYNNEISEKSEIFDDQFSVERPDGSNFTLKIRSTKLEDSAMYFCASSYRVDQPQHFGDGTRLSIL.

Concerning this clone itself: At one end, the junction sequence differs from germline, possibly due to a read error. The genes are TRBV19 and TRBJ2-2; 14 bases fit TRBD2. The CDR3 is 18 amino acids. From germline, CDR1 is LNHDA and CDR2 SQIVND (reference sequence). Here the CDR3 reads CASSAGLAGEQVTWELFF. The CDR3 DNA reads TGTGCCAGTAGTGCGGGACTAGCGGGAGAGCAGGTCACCTGGGAGCTGTTTTTT.

This clone is classed as medium-sized. The CDR3 protein is CASSEAGHNEQFF. The DNA for the CDR3 is TGTGCCAGCAGTGAAGCGGGGCACAATGAGCAGTTCTTC. This rearrangement joins TRBV6-1 to TRBJ2-1; TRBD1 is a possible D gene (5 bases). The germline V gene has CDR1 MNHNS and CDR2 SASEGT. V lost 0 bases, J lost 5 bases, and 5 bases lay in between. The CDR3 loop spans 13 amino acids.

This clone showed up just once. The chain is built from TRBV24-1 and TRBJ2-1; 10 bases agree with TRBD2. Per germline, CDR1 KGHDR and CDR2 SFDVKD. V gave up 11 bases and J gave up 2 bases; unmatched junction bases: 14. The CDR3 is made up of 17 amino acids. CDR3 sequence reads: CANSSEAGGSPYNEQFF. CDR3 nucleotide sequence: TGTGCCAACTCATCCGAAGCGGGAGGGTCGCCCTACAATGAGCAGTTCTTC.

This clone was observed a few times. The J gene is TRBJ1-3, the V gene TRBV27; D is ambiguous. This CDR3 has 14 residues. Trimming stripped 5 bases from V and 1 base from J, with 9 bases between. Germline V lookup: CDR1 MNHEY, CDR2 SMNVEV (reference sequence). The CDR3 nucleotides read TGTGCCAGCAGTCGGGCTCATTCTGGAAACACCATATATTTT. Amino acids: CASSRAHSGNTIYF.

Ten or more counts support this clone. This chain links TRBV20-1 with TRBJ2-2; TRBD1 might be the D (5 bases). Germline CDR1 DFQATT, CDR2 SNEGSKA (reference sequence). V was trimmed by 2 bases and J by 1 base, leaving 8 bases between them. This CDR3 is 14 amino acids long. Here the CDR3 DNA reads TGCAGTGCTAGACTTCAGGGGAACACCGGGGAGCTGTTTTTT. Its protein product is CSARLQGNTGELFF.

This clone was observed at least ten times. The rearrangement joins TRBV7-2 to TRBJ2-3, with 7 bases lining up with TRBD2. Germline CDR1 is SGHTA and CDR2 is FQGNSA. The CDR3 has 15 amino acids. Trimming cost V 0 bases and J 4 bases; bases outside gene matches: 4. The CDR3 loop is CASSLAGLAADTQYF. The CDR3 bases are TGTGCCAGCAGCTTAGCCGGTCTAGCGGCAGATACGCAGTATTTT.

This clone rates as medium-sized. This chain connects TRBV27 to TRBJ1-2; the match to TRBD1 covers 9 bases. The CDR3 covers 14 residues. The ends lost 3 bases at V and 6 bases at J; junction bases unmatched: 5. The V gene's germline CDR1 is MNHEY and CDR2 SMNVEV (reference sequence). The CDR3 protein is CASSFLDRGDGYTF. The CDR3 region has the DNA TGTGCCAGCAGTTTTCTGGACAGGGGCGATGGCTACACCTTC.

This clone was seen repeatedly, ten times or more. Other DNA sequences in the sample encode the same CDR3. This sequence joins TRBV19 and TRBJ1-1; no definite D call. Trimming took off 3 bases at V and 1 base at J, with 6 bases between the two ends. In germline, CDR1 is LNHDA, CDR2 SQIVND (reference sequence). The CDR3 is 13 amino acids. The CDR3 reads CASSMRENTEAFF. The CDR3 nucleotides are TGTGCCAGTAGTATGCGAGAGAACACTGAAGCTTTCTTT. Full variable domain (rest looked up from reference TRBV19 and TRBJ1-1): DGGITQSPKYLFRKEGQNVTLSCEQNLNHDAMYWYRQDPGQGLRLIYYSQIVNDFQKGDIAEGYSVSREKKESFPLTVTSAQKNPTAFYLCASSMRENTEAFFGQGTRLTVV.

This clone occurred many times. J is TRBJ1-2 and V is TRBV5-5, with 9 nucleotides matching TRBD1. The germline V gene has CDR1 SGHKS and CDR2 YYEKEE (reference sequence). Trimming at V came to 0 bases and at J to 8 bases, leaving 8 bases not matched to a gene. CDR3 length: 15 residues. CDR3 region: CASSLGPQGAEGYTF. CDR3 nucleotide sequence: TGTGCCAGCAGCTTGGGGCCACAGGGGGCTGAGGGCTACACCTTC. Filled out from reference TRBV5-5 and TRBJ1-2, the complete variable domain reads DAGVTQSPTHLIKTRGQQVTLRCSPISGHKSVSWYQQVLGQGPQFIFQYYEKEERGRGNFPDRFSARQFPNYSSELNVNALLLGDSALYLCASSLGPQGAEGYTFGSGTRLTVV.

This clone was detected ten times or more. The chain recombines TRBV5-1 with TRBJ2-2, with TRBD2 identical over 9 bases. This CDR3 has 16 amino acids. Germline CDR1 is SGHRS and CDR2 is YFSETQ. The trim removed 0 bases at V and 5 bases at J, leaving 5 bases unmatched. The CDR3 reads CASSLAGGRGTGELFF. The CDR3 region has the DNA TGCGCCAGCAGCTTGGCCGGCGGGAGGGGTACCGGGGAGCTGTTTTTT.

This clone is a singleton in its sample. The chain uses TRBV11-2 and TRBJ2-7, with D maybe TRBD1 (5 bases). The CDR3 has 12 amino acids. Germline lookup yields CDR1 SGHAT and CDR2 FQNNGV. The germline V and J ends were trimmed by 5 bases and 8 bases, with 13 bases remaining between them. Written as DNA, the CDR3 is TGTGCCAGCAGCCCGACCCAGGGCAAGCAGTACTTC. Translating gives CASSPTQGKQYF.

V usage is TRBV5-5 and J usage is TRBJ1-1; 7 nucleotides line up with TRBD1. The CDR3 runs to 16 residues. V was pared by 2 bases and J by 0 bases, with 7 bases of the junction left unmatched. The germline gives CDR1 SGHKS, CDR2 YYEKEE (reference sequence). Here the CDR3 DNA reads TGTGCCAGCAGCTTCTACTCCGGACAGGTGAACACTGAAGCTTTCTTT. This gives the protein CASSFYSGQVNTEAFF.

The sample holds a few counts of this clone. The chain has TRBV28 and TRBJ2-7; 8 bases agree with TRBD2. The germline V gene has CDR1 MDHEN and CDR2 SYDVKM. Unmatched junction bases numbered 18, after V lost 6 bases and J lost 5 bases. The CDR3 is made up of 17 amino acids. DNA of the CDR3: TGTGCCAGCAGCGGAATTTATGCCGGGACTAGTACTGACGAGCAGTACTTC. Encoded protein: CASSGIYAGTSTDEQYF. The variable domain in full, with the rest retrieved from reference TRBV28 and TRBJ2-7, is DVKVTQSSRYLVKRTGEKVFLECVQDMDHENMFWYRQDPGLGLRLIYFSYDVKMKEKGDIPEGYSVSREKKERFSLILESASTNQTSMYLCASSGIYAGTSTDEQYFGPGTRLTVT.

In its sample, this clone was seen many times. The chain recombines TRBV14 with TRBJ2-2; D gene uncertain. Germline CDR1 and CDR2: SGHDN and FVKESK. The ends were cut back, 8 bases at V and 1 base at J, with 11 bases in the middle. The CDR3 spans 14 residues. The CDR3 DNA reads TGTGCCAGCGGCGGAAACGTGAACACCGGGGAGCTGTTTTTT. It specifies CASGGNVNTGELFF.